The 8 T cell receptor beta chains reported below all come from one sample, sequenced in a study of spatial heterogeneity in lung cancer. This sample's time point: sample taken at primary tumor resection. Whole RNA came from tumor, nontumor lung or frozen PBMC and was sequenced without being sorted. A single record per CDR3 protein comes from TCRdb applying MiXCR to the 5' RACE reads. The sample has over 10,000 distinct CDR3 sequences, about 18% seen once. Sample: PBMCs, taken at surgery. Receptors were obtained from a male donor with early-stage non-small cell lung cancer.

This clonotype was picked up many times. This chain uses TRBV3-1 with TRBJ1-5; no firm D call. The V end was cut by 3 bases, the J end by 6 bases, with 9 bases between. The CDR3 covers 13 residues. The germline gives CDR1 LGHDT, CDR2 YNNKEL (reference sequence). The CDR3 sequence is CASSHDEAQPQHF. DNA of the CDR3: TGTGCCAGCAGCCATGATGAGGCTCAGCCCCAGCATTTT.

In this sample, this clonotype turned up many times. The chain has TRBV7-9 and TRBJ1-6; tentative D call: TRBD1 (6 bases). The CDR3 has 16 amino acids. The V gene lost 4 bases and the J gene lost 5 bases, with 15 bases spanning the gap. Germline-derived CDR1 and CDR2 are SEHNR and FQNEAQ (reference sequence). CDR3 residues: CASSWDTFRDNSPLHF. CDR3 nucleotides: TGTGCCAGCAGCTGGGACACCTTCCGAGATAATTCACCCCTCCACTTT.

This chain uses TRBV18 with TRBJ2-1; TRBD1 aligns across 7 bases. This CDR3 has 12 amino acids. Losses at the gene ends were 5 bases for V and 15 bases for J; bases not matched to a gene: 10. CDR1 is KGHSH, CDR2 LQKENI, per germline. The CDR3 DNA sequence: TGTGCCAGCTCAACCTCGACAGGGTTCGGGTTCTTC. It yields the protein CASSTSTGFGFF.

This clonotype has more than one count but fewer than ten. This chain links TRBV20-1 with TRBJ1-6; D remains ambiguous. V was cut by 1 base and J by 6 bases, with 7 bases left in between. This CDR3 has 13 residues. Germline loops: CDR1 DFQATT, CDR2 SNEGSKA (reference sequence). DNA of the CDR3: TGCAGTGCTAGAGGCCAGGCTAATTCACCCCTCCACTTT. Its translation: CSARGQANSPLHF.

This clonotype was recorded at least ten times. The genes are TRBV20-1 and TRBJ1-6; 9 bases map to TRBD1. Trimming took 3 bases from V and 8 from J; bases not matched to a gene: 5. Germline V lookup: CDR1 DFQATT, CDR2 SNEGSKA (reference sequence). The CDR3 loop spans 14 amino acids. In DNA form, the CDR3 reads TGCAGTGCTAGTCCGGGACAGGGAGATTCACCCCTCCACTTT. Translation: CSASPGQGDSPLHF.

The genes are TRBV28 and TRBJ2-7, with D maybe TRBD2 (6 bases). This CDR3 has 14 residues. Germline V gives CDR1 MDHEN, CDR2 SYDVKM. V shed 1 base and J shed 4 bases, with 11 bases lying between them. CDR3 DNA: TGTGCCAGCAGTTTATCCAACGGGAGATACGAGCAGTACTTC. Translation: CASSLSNGRYEQYF. The full variable domain, with the rest looked up from reference TRBV28 and TRBJ2-7, is DVKVTQSSRYLVKRTGEKVFLECVQDMDHENMFWYRQDPGLGLRLIYFSYDVKMKEKGDIPEGYSVSREKKERFSLILESASTNQTSMYLCASSLSNGRYEQYFGPGTRLTVT.

The V gene is TRBV21-1, the J gene TRBJ2-4. TRBV21-1 is classified as a pseudogene. This CDR3 is built from 16 residues. The CDR3 spells CASSKEARLAKNIQYF. In nucleotides, the CDR3 is TGTGCCAGCAGCAAAGAAGCAAGATTAGCCAAAAACATTCAGTACTTC.

This clonotype was recorded at least ten times. The chain couples TRBV20-1 to TRBJ2-3, with 10 bases matching TRBD2. The CDR3 has 15 residues. From germline, CDR1 is DFQATT and CDR2 SNEGSKA (reference sequence). V was pared by 0 bases and J by 4 bases, with 4 bases of the junction left unmatched. Written as DNA, the CDR3 is TGCAGTGCTAGAGAAGCTAGCGGGGGAGCAGATACGCAGTATTTT. Translation: CSAREASGGADTQYF.